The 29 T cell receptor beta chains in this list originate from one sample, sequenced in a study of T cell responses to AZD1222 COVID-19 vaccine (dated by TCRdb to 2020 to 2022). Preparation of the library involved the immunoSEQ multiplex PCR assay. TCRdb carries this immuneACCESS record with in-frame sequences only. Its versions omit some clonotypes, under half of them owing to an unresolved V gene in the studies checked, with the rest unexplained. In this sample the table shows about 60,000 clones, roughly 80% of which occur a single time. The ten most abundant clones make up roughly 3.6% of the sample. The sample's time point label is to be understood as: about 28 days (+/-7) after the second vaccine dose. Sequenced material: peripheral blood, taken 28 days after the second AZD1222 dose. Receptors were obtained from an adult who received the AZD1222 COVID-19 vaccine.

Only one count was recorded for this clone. CDR3 residues: CASSHAGKTEAFF. Written as DNA, the CDR3 is TGTGCCAGCAGCCACGCGGGGAAGACTGAAGCTTTCTTT. This chain uses TRBV3-1 (or the pseudogene TRBV3-2) with TRBJ1-1, with no clear D. The CDR3 sequence is 13 residues long. Between the trimmed V and J ends, which lost 3 bases and 5 bases, there was a span of 10 bases. Germline V gene lookup returns CDR1 LGHDT and CDR2 YNNKEL (reference sequence).

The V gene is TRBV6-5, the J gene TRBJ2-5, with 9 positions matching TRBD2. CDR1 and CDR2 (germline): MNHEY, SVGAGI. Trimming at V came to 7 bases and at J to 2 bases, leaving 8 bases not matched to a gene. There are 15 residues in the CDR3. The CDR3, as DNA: TGTGCCAGCAAAGGTATAGCGGGGGTTCAAGAGACCCAGTACTTC. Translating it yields CASKGIAGVQETQYF.

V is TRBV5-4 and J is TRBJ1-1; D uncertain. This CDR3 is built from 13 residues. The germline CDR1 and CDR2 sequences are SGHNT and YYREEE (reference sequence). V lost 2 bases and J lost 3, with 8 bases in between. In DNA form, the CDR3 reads TGTGCCAGCAGCTTACAGCGGGACACTGAAGCTTTCTTT. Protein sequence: CASSLQRDTEAFF.

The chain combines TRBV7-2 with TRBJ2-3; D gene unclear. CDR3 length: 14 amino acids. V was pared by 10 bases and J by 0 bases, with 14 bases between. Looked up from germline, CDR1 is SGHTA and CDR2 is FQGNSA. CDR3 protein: CATSERRSTDTQYF. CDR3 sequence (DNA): TGTGCCACAAGCGAGAGGCGAAGCACAGATACGCAGTATTTT.

CDR3 DNA sequence: TGTGCCAGTAGTGTACCGGGACAGTCTTATGGCTACACCTTC. It translates to CASSVPGQSYGYTF. The chain is built from TRBV19 and TRBJ1-2; TRBD1 matches 7 bases. This CDR3 comprises 14 residues. The V and J ends lost 5 bases and 5 bases, in that order; junction bases with no gene match: 8. Germline CDR1 reads LNHDA; CDR2 reads SQIVND (reference sequence).

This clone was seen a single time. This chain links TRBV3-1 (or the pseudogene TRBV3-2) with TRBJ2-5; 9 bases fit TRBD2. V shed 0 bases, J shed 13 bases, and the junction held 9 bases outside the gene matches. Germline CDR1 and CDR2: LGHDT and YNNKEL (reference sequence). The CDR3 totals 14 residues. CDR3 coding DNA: TGTGCCAGCAGCCAAGACGTTAGCGGGGGAGCCCGGTACTTC. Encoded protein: CASSQDVSGGARYF.

The CDR3: CASSYRTPGGYTF. CDR3 DNA: TGTGCCAGCAGTTACCGTACGCCGGGGGGCTACACCTTC. The chain recombines TRBV6-5 with TRBJ1-2; D unresolved. CDR3 length: 13 amino acids. The V gene lost 2 bases and the J gene lost 8 bases, with 12 bases spanning the gap. Germline V gene lookup returns CDR1 MNHEY and CDR2 SVGAGI.

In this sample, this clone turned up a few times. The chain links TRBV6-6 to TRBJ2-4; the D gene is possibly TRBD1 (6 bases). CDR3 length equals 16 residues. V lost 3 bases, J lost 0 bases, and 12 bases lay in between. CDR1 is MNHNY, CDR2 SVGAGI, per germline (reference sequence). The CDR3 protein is CASSYSGQPAKNIQYF. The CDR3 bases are TGTGCCAGCAGTTATTCCGGACAGCCAGCCAAAAACATTCAGTACTTC.

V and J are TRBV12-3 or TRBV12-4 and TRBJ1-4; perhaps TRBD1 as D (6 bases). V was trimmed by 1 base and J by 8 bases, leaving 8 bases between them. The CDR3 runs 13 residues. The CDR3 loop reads CASSLGQAEKLFF. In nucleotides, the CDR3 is TGTGCCAGCAGTTTAGGACAGGCAGAAAAACTGTTTTTT.

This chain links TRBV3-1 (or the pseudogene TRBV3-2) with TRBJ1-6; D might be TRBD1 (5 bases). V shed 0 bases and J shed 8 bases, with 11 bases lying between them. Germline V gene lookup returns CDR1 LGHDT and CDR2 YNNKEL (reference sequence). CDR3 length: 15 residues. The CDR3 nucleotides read TGTGCCAGCAGCCAAGACCCCCAGGGTTATTCACCCCTCCACTTT. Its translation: CASSQDPQGYSPLHF.

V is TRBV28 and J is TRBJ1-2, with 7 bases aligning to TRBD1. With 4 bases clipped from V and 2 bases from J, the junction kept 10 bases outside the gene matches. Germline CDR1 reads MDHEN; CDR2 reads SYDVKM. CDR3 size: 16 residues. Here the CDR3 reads CASSSPSRGKNYGYTF. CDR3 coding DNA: TGTGCCAGCAGTTCACCCTCCAGGGGGAAAAACTATGGCTACACCTTC.

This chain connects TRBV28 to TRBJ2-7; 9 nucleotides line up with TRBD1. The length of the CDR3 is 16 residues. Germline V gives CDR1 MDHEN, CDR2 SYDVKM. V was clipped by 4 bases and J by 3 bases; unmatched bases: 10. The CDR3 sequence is CASSSPGTGINYEQYF. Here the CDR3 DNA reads TGTGCCAGCAGTTCCCCCGGGACAGGGATAAACTACGAGCAGTACTTC. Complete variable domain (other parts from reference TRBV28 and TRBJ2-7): DVKVTQSSRYLVKRTGEKVFLECVQDMDHENMFWYRQDPGLGLRLIYFSYDVKMKEKGDIPEGYSVSREKKERFSLILESASTNQTSMYLCASSSPGTGINYEQYFGPGTRLTVT.

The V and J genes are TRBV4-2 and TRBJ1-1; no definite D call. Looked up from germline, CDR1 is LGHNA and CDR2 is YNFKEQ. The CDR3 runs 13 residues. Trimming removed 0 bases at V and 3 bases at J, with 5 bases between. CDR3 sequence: CASSQDRDTEAFF. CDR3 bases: TGTGCCAGCAGCCAAGATCGGGACACTGAAGCTTTCTTT.

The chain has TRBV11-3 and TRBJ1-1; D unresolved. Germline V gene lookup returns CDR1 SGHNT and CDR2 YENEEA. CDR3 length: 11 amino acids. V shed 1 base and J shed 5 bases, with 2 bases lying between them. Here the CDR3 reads CASSLGTEAFF. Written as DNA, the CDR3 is TGTGCCAGCAGCTTAGGTACTGAAGCTTTCTTT.

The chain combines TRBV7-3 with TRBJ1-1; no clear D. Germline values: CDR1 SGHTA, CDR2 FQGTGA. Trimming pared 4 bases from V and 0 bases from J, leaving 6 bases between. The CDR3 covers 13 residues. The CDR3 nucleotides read TGTGCCAGCAGCTCACAGATGAACACTGAAGCTTTCTTT. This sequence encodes CASSSQMNTEAFF. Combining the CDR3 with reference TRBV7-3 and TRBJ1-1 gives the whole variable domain GAGVSQTPSNKVTEKGKYVELRCDPISGHTALYWYRQSLGQGPEFLIYFQGTGAADDSGLPNDRFFAVRPEGSVSTLKIQRTERGDSAVYLCASSSQMNTEAFFGQGTRLTVV.

The CDR3 sequence: CASSFDRDTEAFF. Here the CDR3 DNA reads TGTGCCAGCAGCTTCGACAGGGACACTGAAGCTTTCTTT. The gene calls are TRBV7-3 and TRBJ1-1; 7 positions match TRBD1. The junction had 1 base not matched to a gene; V was cut back by 3 bases and J by 3 bases. This CDR3 is built from 13 residues. Germline CDR1 reads SGHTA; CDR2 reads FQGTGA.

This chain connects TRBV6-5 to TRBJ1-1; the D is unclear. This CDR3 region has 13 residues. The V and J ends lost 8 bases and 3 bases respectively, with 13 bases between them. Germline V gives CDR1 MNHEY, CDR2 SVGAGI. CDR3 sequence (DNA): TGTGCCAGCCAAGCCCCGGGTTACACTGAAGCTTTCTTT. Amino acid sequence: CASQAPGYTEAFF.

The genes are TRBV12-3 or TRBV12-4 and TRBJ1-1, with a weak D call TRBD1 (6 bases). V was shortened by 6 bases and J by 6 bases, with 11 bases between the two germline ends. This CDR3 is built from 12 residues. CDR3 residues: CASSRGGAEAFF. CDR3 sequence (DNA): TGTGCCAGCAGCAGGGGAGGGGCTGAAGCTTTCTTT.

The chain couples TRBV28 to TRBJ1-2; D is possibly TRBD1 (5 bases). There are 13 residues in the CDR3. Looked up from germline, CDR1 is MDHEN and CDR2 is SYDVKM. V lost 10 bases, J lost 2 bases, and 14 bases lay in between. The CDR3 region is CATREWENYGYTF. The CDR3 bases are TGTGCCACCAGGGAGTGGGAAAACTATGGCTACACCTTC.

CDR3 region: CASSPGGLAGNEQFF. In DNA, the CDR3 is TGTGCCAGCAGTCCAGGGGGACTAGCCGGCAATGAGCAGTTCTTC. The V and J genes are TRBV28 and TRBJ2-1; TRBD2 matches at 9 bases. V shed 5 bases and J 6 bases; nucleotides not matched to a gene: 8. Germline V gives CDR1 MDHEN, CDR2 SYDVKM. The CDR3 runs to 15 residues.

The CDR3 nucleotides are TGTGCCAGCAGTGATGGTCAGGGTACTAGCCAGCCCCAGCATTTT. This sequence encodes CASSDGQGTSQPQHF. The rearrangement uses TRBV2 and TRBJ1-5, with D possibly TRBD1 on 5 matching bases. Trimming pared 3 bases from V and 7 bases from J, leaving 16 bases between. Germline V lookup: CDR1 SNHLY, CDR2 FYNNEI. The CDR3 is made up of 15 amino acids.

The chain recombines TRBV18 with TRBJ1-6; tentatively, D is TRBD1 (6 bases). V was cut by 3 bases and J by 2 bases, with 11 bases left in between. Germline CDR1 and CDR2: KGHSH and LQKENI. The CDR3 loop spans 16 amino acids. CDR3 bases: TGTGCCAGCTCACCCCTAGGACAGACCTATAATTCACCCCTCCACTTT. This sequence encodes CASSPLGQTYNSPLHF.

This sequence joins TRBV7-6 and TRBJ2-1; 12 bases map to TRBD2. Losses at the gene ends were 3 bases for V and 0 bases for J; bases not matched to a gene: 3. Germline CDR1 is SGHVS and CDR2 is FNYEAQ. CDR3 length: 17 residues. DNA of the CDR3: TGTGCCAGCAGCTTGACTAGCGGGGGCTTCTCCTACAATGAGCAGTTCTTC. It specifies CASSLTSGGFSYNEQFF.

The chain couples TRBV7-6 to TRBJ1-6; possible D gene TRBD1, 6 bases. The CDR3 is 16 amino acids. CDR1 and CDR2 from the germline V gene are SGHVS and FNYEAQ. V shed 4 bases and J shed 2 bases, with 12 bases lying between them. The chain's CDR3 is CASSSDPGAYNSPLHF. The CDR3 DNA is TGTGCCAGCAGCTCCGACCCAGGGGCCTATAATTCACCCCTCCACTTT.

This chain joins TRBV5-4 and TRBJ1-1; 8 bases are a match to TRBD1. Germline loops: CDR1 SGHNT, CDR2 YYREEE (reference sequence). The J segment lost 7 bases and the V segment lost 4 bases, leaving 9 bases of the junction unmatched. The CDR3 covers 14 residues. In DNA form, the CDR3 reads TGTGCCAGCAGCCCCGGGACAGGTTTGGGTGAAGCTTTCTTT. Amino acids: CASSPGTGLGEAFF.

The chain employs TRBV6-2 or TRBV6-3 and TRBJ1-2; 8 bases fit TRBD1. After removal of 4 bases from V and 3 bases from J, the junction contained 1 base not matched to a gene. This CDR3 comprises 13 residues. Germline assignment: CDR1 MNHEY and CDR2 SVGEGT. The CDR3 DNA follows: TGTGCCAGCAGTTTACAGGGGGACTATGGCTACACCTTC. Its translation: CASSLQGDYGYTF.

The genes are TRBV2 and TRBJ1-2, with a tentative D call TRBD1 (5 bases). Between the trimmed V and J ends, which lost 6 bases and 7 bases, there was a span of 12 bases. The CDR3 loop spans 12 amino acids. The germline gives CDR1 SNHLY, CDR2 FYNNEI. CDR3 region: CASSLTEGGYTF. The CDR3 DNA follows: TGTGCCAGCAGCCTGACAGAGGGTGGCTACACCTTC.

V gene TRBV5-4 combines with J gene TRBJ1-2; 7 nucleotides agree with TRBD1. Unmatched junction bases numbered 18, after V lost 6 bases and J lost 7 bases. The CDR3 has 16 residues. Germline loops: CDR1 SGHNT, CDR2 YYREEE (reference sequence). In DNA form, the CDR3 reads TGTGCCAGCACCTCGTTCCCTGACAGGGTAGAGGCTGGCTACACCTTC. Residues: CASTSFPDRVEAGYTF.

In nucleotides, the CDR3 is TGTGCCAGCAGCTTGCCAATTCCCACCACCCGTAATGAGCAGTTCTTC. Amino acids: CASSLPIPTTRNEQFF. The chain recombines TRBV5-4 with TRBJ2-1; D gene unclear. Trimming pared 1 base from V and 7 bases from J, leaving 18 bases between. Germline assignment: CDR1 SGHNT and CDR2 YYREEE (reference sequence). The CDR3 contains 16 residues.